This record concerns one TCR beta chain sequence. The entry originates in a study of CD8 T cells in Susac syndrome. FACS was used to enrich TEMRA cells, whereas the CD8+ and CD4+ T cells were obtained by negative isolation. RNA in amounts of about 0.5 to 1 ug was reverse transcribed with random hexamers. The CDR3 of TCR beta was amplified by immunoSEQ multiplex PCR across 54 Vbeta and 13 Jbeta. TCRdb used MiXCR to reprocess the immunoSEQ multiplex PCR reads, holding one entry per CDR3 protein. This table has some 120,000 distinct CDR3 sequences, under 95% appearing once. Losses at the gene ends were 5 bases for V and 2 bases for J; bases not matched to a gene: 5. Germline CDR1 and CDR2: SEHNR and FQNEAQ (reference sequence). CDR3 length equals 16 residues.

The chain links TRBV7-9 to TRBJ2-1; TRBD2 agrees at 11 bases. Sequenced input: CD8+ T cells from PBMCs. The sequence was obtained from a human donor with multiple sclerosis. The CDR3 spells CASSDRLAGTYNEQFF. The DNA of the CDR3 is TGTGCCAGCAGCGACCGACTAGCGGGAACCTACAATGAGCAGTTCTTC.